The clone carrying this T cell receptor beta chain appeared a few times. Antigen specificity is unknown. The PCR had 60 Vbeta and 13 Jbeta primers. Sequenced by immunoSEQ multiplex PCR; TCRdb stores in-frame clones only, minus some. Seen here are about 140,000 clones, around 81% observed once, and the top ten hold 2.5% to 3.5%. Donors had nominal health at sampling but likely had unrecorded immune exposures. From germline, CDR1 is LGHNA and CDR2 YNFKEQ. V lost 1 base and J lost 4, with 14 bases in between. The CDR3 spans 16 residues. The entry originates in a study of cytomegalovirus exposure and HLA in healthy donors. Study observations and caveats: Sequencing likely caused a cluster of highly shared sequence variants. For most TCR beta V segments, an earlier analysis put the productive rate at about 87% or about 30% of the time. Later analysis identified a missense DCLRE1C variant that was linked to TCR beta V- and J-gene trimming.

The sequencing input was PBMCs. This TCR derives from a male donor in good health and CMV-seronegative. The chain carries TRBV4-2 and TRBJ1-5; D is ambiguous. CDR3 sequence reads: CASSQAAWEQNQPQHF. In DNA, the CDR3 is TGTGCCAGCAGCCAAGCTGCTTGGGAGCAGAATCAGCCCCAGCATTTT.